Below are 26 T cell receptor beta chains sequenced from a single sample in a study of STAT5B mutations in CD4+ large granular lymphocyte leukemia. Profiling relied on immunoSEQ multiplex PCR, and the TCRdb table lists in-frame clones only, not all of them. There are about 46,000 clones in the sample; around 82% occur only once, and about 0.34% lies in the top ten. Material for sequencing was CD4+ T cells from blood buffy coats. These TCRs come from a human donor in good health.

The J gene is TRBJ1-1, the V gene TRBV29-1; D call uncertain. Germline V lookup: CDR1 SQVTM, CDR2 ANQGSEA. V was trimmed by 6 bases and J by 1 base, leaving 18 bases between them. The CDR3 extends over 15 amino acids. The CDR3 nucleotides are TGCAGCGTCGCTCTCCGTTGGACCGAGAACACTGAAGCTTTCTTT. Protein product: CSVALRWTENTEAFF.

This sequence joins TRBV11-2 and TRBJ2-7, with TRBD2 as a possible D gene (6 bases). V was pared by 6 bases and J by 0 bases, with 12 bases between. The CDR3 contains 14 residues. Germline loops: CDR1 SGHAT, CDR2 FQNNGV. The CDR3 is CASSSRDFSYEQYF. The CDR3 coding sequence is TGTGCCAGCAGTTCTAGGGACTTCTCCTACGAGCAGTACTTC.

The table lists this clone with a few counts. Other DNA sequences of this sample code for an identical CDR3. The chain employs TRBV30 and TRBJ1-1, with D unresolved. Trimming left V 0 bases short and J 5 bases short, with 10 bases between. Looked up from germline, CDR1 is GTSNPN and CDR2 is SVGIG (reference sequence). The CDR3 is made up of 13 amino acids. CDR3 DNA: TGTGCCTGGAGTGTACAGCCGGGAACTGAAGCTTTCTTT. It codes for CAWSVQPGTEAFF.

The chain joins TRBV15 to TRBJ2-1; D unclear. The CDR3 extends over 12 amino acids. Germline V lookup: CDR1 LNHNV, CDR2 YYDKDF (reference sequence). The V end was cut by 0 bases, the J end by 10 bases, with 7 bases between. CDR3 sequence (DNA): TGTGCCACCAGCAGAGAGCGGCTAGAGCAGTTCTTC. Amino acid sequence: CATSRERLEQFF.

The CDR3, as DNA: TGCGCCAGCAGTGAGCAGCGCGCGTCCTACAATGAGCAGTTCTTC. Translated, it gives CASSEQRASYNEQFF. The chain joins TRBV10-2 to TRBJ2-1; unclear D gene. The CDR3 extends over 15 amino acids. V was pared by 2 bases and J by 1 base, with 9 bases between. The V gene's germline CDR1 is WSHSY and CDR2 SAAADI.

V is TRBV27 and J is TRBJ1-2; 12 bases map to TRBD1. The trim removed 6 bases at V and 5 bases at J, leaving 10 bases unmatched. The CDR3 consists of 16 residues. Per germline, CDR1 MNHEY and CDR2 SMNVEV (reference sequence). CDR3: CASSRSGTGGWYGYTF. The CDR3 region has the DNA TGTGCCAGCAGCCGATCGGGGACAGGGGGCTGGTATGGCTACACCTTC.

The chain uses TRBV10-1 and TRBJ2-7, with a possible D match to TRBD1 (5 bases). Trimming cost V 8 bases and J 4 bases, with 15 bases left between them. Germline CDR1 reads WNHNN; CDR2 reads SYGVQD (reference sequence). The CDR3 covers 13 residues. The CDR3 sequence: CASSETVGYEQYF. The CDR3 DNA reads as TGCGCCAGCTCCGAGACAGTGGGTTACGAGCAGTACTTC.

The chain uses TRBV30 and TRBJ2-1; D is possibly TRBD1 or TRBD2 (5 bases each). V gave up 0 bases and J gave up 10 bases, with 7 bases separating them. Germline CDR1 GTSNPN, CDR2 SVGIG (reference sequence). The CDR3 length is 11 residues. The CDR3 region has the DNA TGTGCCTGGAGTGTACGGGACGAGCAGTTCTTC. This gives the protein CAWSVRDEQFF. Full variable domain (rest looked up from reference TRBV30 and TRBJ2-1): SQTIHQWPATLVQPVGSPLSLECTVEGTSNPNLYWYRQAAGRGLQLLFYSVGIGQISSEVPQNLSASRPQDRQFILSSKKLLLSDSGFYLCAWSVRDEQFFGPGTRLTVL.

This clone appeared once. V and J are TRBV5-6 and TRBJ1-1; 8 bases align to TRBD1. The CDR3 totals 17 residues. Germline values: CDR1 SGHDT, CDR2 YYEEEE. The junction had 8 bases not matched to a gene; V was cut back by 1 base and J by 0 bases. CDR3 sequence: CASSLPGQGMMNTEAFF. CDR3 DNA sequence: TGTGCCAGCAGCTTGCCTGGACAGGGAATGATGAACACTGAAGCTTTCTTT.

The chain employs TRBV6-5 and TRBJ2-5, with D uncertain. The germline CDR1 and CDR2 sequences are MNHEY and SVGAGI. Trimming removed 8 bases at V and 0 bases at J, with 16 bases between. The CDR3 has 15 amino acids. In DNA, the CDR3 is TGTGCCAGCTCCCCTCTGGCGGAGTACCAAGAGACCCAGTACTTC. Its translation is CASSPLAEYQETQYF.

The chain uses TRBV29-1 and TRBJ2-4, with D uncertain. CDR1 and CDR2 from the germline V gene are SQVTM and ANQGSEA. The CDR3 is 11 amino acids. V shed 4 bases and J shed 9 bases, with 10 bases lying between them. Here the CDR3 reads CSVGDPGIQYF. CDR3 DNA sequence: TGCAGCGTTGGAGACCCGGGCATTCAGTACTTC.

The J gene is TRBJ1-5, the V gene TRBV2, with D unclear. Germline lookup yields CDR1 SNHLY and CDR2 FYNNEI. The CDR3 consists of 13 residues. V dropped 5 bases and J dropped 5 bases, with 10 bases sitting between them. As DNA, the CDR3 is TGTGCCAGCAGTACGGTCCCTTATCAGCCCCAGCATTTT. This encodes CASSTVPYQPQHF.

This sequence joins TRBV5-1 and TRBJ1-1, with D perhaps matching TRBD1 (6 bases). The CDR3 runs to 13 residues. V lost 3 bases and J 2 bases, leaving 8 bases between the germline ends. Germline values: CDR1 SGHRS, CDR2 YFSETQ. The CDR3 DNA follows: TGCGCCAGCAGCTGGGACACCAACACTGAAGCTTTCTTT. Its protein product is CASSWDTNTEAFF. The entire variable domain, with the rest obtained from reference TRBV5-1 and TRBJ1-1, is as follows: KAGVTQTPRYLIKTRGQQVTLSCSPISGHRSVSWYQQTPGQGLQFLFEYFSETQRNKGNFPGRFSGRQFSNSRSEMNVSTLELGDSALYLCASSWDTNTEAFFGQGTRLTVV.

The chain recombines TRBV6-4 with TRBJ2-3; D remains unclear. V was clipped by 6 bases and J by 0 bases, with 10 bases between them. From germline, CDR1 is MRHNA and CDR2 SNTAGT. CDR3 length: 14 residues. The CDR3 spells CASSTLASTDTQYF. The CDR3 DNA reads TGTGCCAGCAGCACGTTGGCTAGCACAGATACGCAGTATTTT.

J is TRBJ2-7 and V is TRBV30; the D gene is possibly TRBD1 (5 bases). Trimming took off 2 bases at V and 6 bases at J, with 20 bases between the two ends. Germline V gene lookup returns CDR1 GTSNPN and CDR2 SVGIG (reference sequence). The CDR3 has 15 amino acids. The CDR3 sequence: CAWSFRQTPWGEQYF. CDR3 in DNA: TGTGCCTGGAGTTTTAGACAGACCCCCTGGGGCGAGCAGTACTTC.

This chain links TRBV7-9 with TRBJ1-4; D is uncertain. V lost 5 bases and J lost 8, with 21 bases in between. CDR1 SEHNR and CDR2 FQNEAQ come from the germline V gene (reference sequence). CDR3 size: 16 residues. For the CDR3, the DNA is TGTGCCAGCAGCCTCCTGGACCCTCTTATACGGGAAAAACTGTTTTTT. Its translation: CASSLLDPLIREKLFF.

This clone was seen only once. V is TRBV27 and J is TRBJ2-1; the D is unclear. V was trimmed by 6 bases and J by 4 bases, leaving 16 bases between them. The CDR3 has 15 amino acids. Per the germline V gene, CDR1 is MNHEY and CDR2 is SMNVEV (reference sequence). Written as DNA, the CDR3 is TGTGCCAGCAGGGTCGCAGTGGGTAGGTACAATGAGCAGTTCTTC. Its translation: CASRVAVGRYNEQFF.

This clone has only one observation. This rearrangement joins TRBV25-1 to TRBJ2-7; D ambiguous. Germline CDR1 is MGHDK and CDR2 is SYGVNS. Trimming took 3 bases from V and 0 from J, leaving 9 bases between them. The CDR3 is 14 residues long. The CDR3 is CASSDFDPSYEQYF. CDR3 bases: TGTGCCAGCAGTGATTTTGACCCCTCCTACGAGCAGTACTTC.

The CDR3 spells CASSKGDSNTIYF. Written as DNA, the CDR3 is TGTGCCAGCAGTAAAGGGGACAGCAACACCATATATTTT. The chain has TRBV25-1 and TRBJ1-3; 7 positions agree with TRBD1. The germline V gene has CDR1 MGHDK and CDR2 SYGVNS. The CDR3 runs 13 residues. J was trimmed by 7 bases and V by 5 bases; bases with no gene match: 5.

The CDR3 sequence is CASSPGDTQYF. DNA of the CDR3: TGTGCCAGCAGTCCCGGGGATACGCAGTATTTT. The chain joins TRBV6-6 to TRBJ2-3; D is unresolved. The V end lost 5 bases, the J end lost 6 bases, and 6 bases lay between the germline ends. The CDR3 is 11 amino acids. Germline CDR1 is MNHNY and CDR2 is SVGAGI (reference sequence).

The chain has TRBV14 and TRBJ1-3; D gene uncertain. CDR3 length: 12 residues. Germline-derived CDR1 and CDR2 are SGHDN and FVKESK. Trimming pared 4 bases from V and 4 bases from J, leaving 5 bases between. CDR3 bases: TGTGCCAGCAGCCGGGTGGGAAACACCATATATTTT. Translating it yields CASSRVGNTIYF.

V and J are TRBV5-4 and TRBJ2-3; TRBD1 matches 7 bases. V lost 4 bases, J lost 2 bases, and 10 bases stayed unmatched. Per the germline V gene, CDR1 is SGHNT and CDR2 is YYREEE (reference sequence). The CDR3 is 16 amino acids. Here the CDR3 reads CASSPSGTADTDTQYF. The CDR3 DNA is TGTGCCAGCAGCCCCTCCGGGACAGCGGACACAGATACGCAGTATTTT. The complete variable domain, with remaining parts taken from reference TRBV5-4 and TRBJ2-3, reads ETGVTQSPTHLIKTRGQQVTLRCSSQSGHNTVSWYQQALGQGPQFIFQYYREEENGRGNFPPRFSGLQFPNYSSELNVNALELDDSALYLCASSPSGTADTDTQYFGPGTRLTVL.

Here the CDR3 reads CSVEALGQLNSYNEQFF. As DNA, the CDR3 is TGCAGCGTTGAAGCCCTCGGACAGCTCAACTCCTACAATGAGCAGTTCTTC. The genes are TRBV29-1 and TRBJ2-1; D may be TRBD1 (6 bases). Germline lookup yields CDR1 SQVTM and CDR2 ANQGSEA. The CDR3 has 17 amino acids. Trimming shortened V by 1 base and J by 0 bases, and 16 bases separated the two germline ends.

The V call is TRBV11-3, the J call TRBJ2-2, with 9 bases matching TRBD1. Germline V gene sequence: CDR1 SGHNT, CDR2 YENEEA. This CDR3 has 18 amino acids. Trimming removed 0 bases from V and 0 bases from J; junction bases left unmatched: 5. The CDR3 here is CASSLEHRGQPNTGELFF. In DNA, the CDR3 is TGTGCCAGCAGCTTAGAGCACAGGGGGCAACCGAACACCGGGGAGCTGTTTTTT. The full variable domain, with the rest looked up from reference TRBV11-3 and TRBJ2-2, is EAGVVQSPRYKIIEKKQPVAFWCNPISGHNTLYWYLQNLGQGPELLIRYENEEAVDDSQLPKDRFSAERLKGVDSTLKIQPAELGDSAVYLCASSLEHRGQPNTGELFFGEGSRLTVL.

V is TRBV11-2 and J is TRBJ1-1; D gene ambiguous. CDR3 length: 15 amino acids. CDR1 and CDR2 from the germline V gene are SGHAT and FQNNGV. Trimming removed 6 bases at V and 1 base at J, with 15 bases between. The CDR3 region has the DNA TGTGCCAGCAGTCATATAGGTGAAGGGAACACTGAAGCTTTCTTT. Protein product: CASSHIGEGNTEAFF. Full variable domain (remainder filled in from reference TRBV11-2 and TRBJ1-1): EAGVAQSPRYKIIEKRQSVAFWCNPISGHATLYWYQQILGQGPKLLIQFQNNGVVDDSQLPKDRFSAERLKGVDSTLKIQPAKLEDSAVYLCASSHIGEGNTEAFFGQGTRLTVV.

In DNA form, the CDR3 reads TGTGCCAGCAGCTTTCAGCGGGGATTAGATACGCAGTATTTT. It codes for CASSFQRGLDTQYF. The chain couples TRBV7-2 to TRBJ2-3; 7 bases agree with TRBD2. The germline gives CDR1 SGHTA, CDR2 FQGNSA. CDR3 size: 14 residues. V lost 3 bases, J lost 5 bases, and 5 bases stayed unmatched.